This TCR beta chain was profiled in a study of shared clonotypes between healthy human individuals. Per the authors' pipeline: Filtering differed, since immunoSEQ gave only junction sequences and no quality scores. Produced via immunoSEQ multiplex PCR; TCRdb's table is partial and in-frame only. That table gives V, J and clone size, and the DNA gave D and trimming. The profile shows 2 million to 2.5 million clones, under 95% of them singletons. The CDR3 sequence is 15 residues long. Losses at the gene ends were 6 bases for V and 1 base for J; bases not matched to a gene: 7. Germline V gene sequence: CDR1 KGHSH, CDR2 LQKENI.

V usage is TRBV18 and J usage is TRBJ2-5, with 8 bases lining up with TRBD2. Specimen: naive CD4+ T cells from PBMCs. The subset is: CD45RA+ positively selected. The source of this sequence is a man between 18 and 35 years old in good health. Some clones in this sample may be carry-over from other donors' samples. The CDR3 loop is CASSPGGEGQETQYF. The CDR3, as DNA: TGTGCCAGCTCCCCCGGGGGGGAGGGCCAAGAGACCCAGTACTTC.